This is a list of T cell receptor beta chains from one sample in a study of shared clonotypes between healthy human individuals. Measured with immunoSEQ multiplex PCR; TCRdb has only the in-frame clones, and not every one. The profile shows about 820,000 clones, 80% to 95% of them singletons. What was sequenced was naive CD8+ T cells sorted from blood. Receptors originate from a man in his thirties or forties in good health. CDR3s include the opening cysteine and the closing phenylalanine or tryptophan. A D gene is named only where the DNA matches it firmly. Expanded clones get a size class; other rows say once, few or many, or leave the size out.

abundance,d_gene,v_gene,j_gene,CDR3aa,CDR3nt
.,.,TRBV11-2,TRBJ2-1,CASNLQTELYYNEQFF,TGTGCCAGCAACCTCCAGACAGAGCTATACTACAATGAGCAGTTCTTC
.,.,TRBV7-3,TRBJ2-1,CASSLTPMGGSVYNEQFF,TGTGCCAGCAGCTTAACCCCCATGGGTGGGAGCGTCTACAATGAGCAGTTCTTC
.,TRBD2,TRBV27,TRBJ2-7,CASSFGGRVGEQYF,TGTGCCAGCAGTTTCGGCGGGAGGGTGGGGGAGCAGTACTTC
.,TRBD1,TRBV5-4,TRBJ1-4,CASSLETGRDEKLFF,TGTGCCAGCAGCTTGGAGACAGGGAGGGATGAAAAACTGTTTTTT
.,TRBD1,TRBV28,TRBJ1-2,CASSPIDRDYGYTF,TGTGCCAGCAGTCCCATCGACAGGGACTATGGCTACACCTTC
.,.,TRBV19,TRBJ2-1,CASSFDFSYNEQFF,TGTGCCAGTAGTTTCGATTTCTCCTACAATGAGCAGTTCTTC
.,TRBD2,TRBV28,TRBJ2-7,CASSFGTRGSVNYEQYF,TGTGCCAGCAGTTTTGGGACTAGGGGGAGCGTTAACTACGAGCAGTACTTC
.,TRBD1,TRBV28,TRBJ1-5,CASRGDRSFYSNQPQHF,TGTGCCAGCAGGGGGGACAGGAGTTTCTATAGCAATCAGCCCCAGCATTTT
.,TRBD1,TRBV7-6,TRBJ2-7,CASSIDLDRANYEQYF,TGTGCCAGCAGCATTGATCTGGACAGGGCGAACTACGAGCAGTACTTC
.,.,TRBV9,TRBJ2-3,CASSAQDLAAALLDTQYF,TGTGCCAGCAGCGCCCAGGACTTAGCGGCGGCCCTTCTAGATACGCAGTATTTT
.,TRBD2,TRBV10-3,TRBJ2-3,CAILAGFTDTQYF,TGTGCCATCCTAGCGGGATTTACAGATACGCAGTATTTT
.,.,TRBV29-1,TRBJ1-2,CSVEMDQGYTF,TGCAGCGTTGAGATGGACCAGGGCTACACCTTC
once,.,TRBV7-9,TRBJ2-1,CASSSLRTVYNEQFF,TGTGCCAGCAGCTCTCTCAGGACGGTCTACAATGAGCAGTTCTTC
.,TRBD1,TRBV5-6,TRBJ1-1,CASSPTGTVTEAFF,TGTGCCAGCAGCCCGACAGGGACGGTCACTGAAGCTTTCTTT
.,.,TRBV5-6,TRBJ2-7,CASSFGYEQYF,TGTGCCAGCAGCTTTGGGTACGAGCAGTACTTC
.,TRBD2,TRBV28,TRBJ2-7,CAIQPTGLAGGDASYEQYF,TGTGCCATCCAACCTACGGGACTAGCGGGAGGTGACGCTTCCTACGAGCAGTACTTC
.,.,TRBV4-2,TRBJ2-1,CASSQEGRSEQFF,TGTGCCAGCAGCCAAGAAGGGCGTAGTGAGCAGTTCTTC
.,.,TRBV11-3,TRBJ2-1,CASSPRGSGSYNEQFF,TGTGCCAGCAGCCCTCGTGGGTCAGGCTCCTACAATGAGCAGTTCTTC
once,.,TRBV7-6,TRBJ1-1,CASEAMNTEAFF,TGTGCCAGCGAAGCGATGAACACTGAAGCTTTCTTT
once,TRBD1,TRBV19,TRBJ1-2,CATWTGINYGYTF,TGTGCCACCTGGACAGGAATTAACTATGGCTACACCTTC
few,.,TRBV23-1,TRBJ2-7,CASSLLLSYEQYF,TGCGCCAGCAGTCTATTACTTAGCTACGAGCAGTACTTC
.,TRBD1,TRBV6-1,TRBJ2-2,CASSEELQGLTGELFF,TGTGCCAGCAGTGAAGAGCTACAGGGGCTCACCGGGGAGCTGTTTTTT
once,.,TRBV11-2,TRBJ2-1,CASSLTVRETDNEQFF,TGTGCCAGCAGCTTAACGGTCCGGGAGACTGACAATGAGCAGTTCTTC
.,.,TRBV13,TRBJ2-1,CASSSPSYNEQFF,TGTGCCAGCAGCTCTCCCTCCTACAATGAGCAGTTCTTC
.,TRBD1,TRBV4-1,TRBJ2-5,CASSHGGQGVETQYF,TGCGCCAGCAGCCACGGGGGACAGGGTGTAGAGACCCAGTACTTC
few,.,TRBV29-1,TRBJ2-2,CSVEGRKNTGELFF,TGCAGCGTTGAAGGTCGAAAGAACACCGGGGAGCTGTTTTTT
.,TRBD1,TRBV29-1,TRBJ1-1,CSVAGDSEAFF,TGCAGCGTTGCTGGGGACAGTGAAGCTTTCTTT
.,TRBD1,TRBV11-3,TRBJ2-7,CASSSRDRQYEQYF,TGTGCCAGCAGCTCCCGGGACAGACAATACGAGCAGTACTTC
.,.,TRBV11-2,TRBJ2-1,CASSSPWGEEYNEQFF,TGTGCCAGCAGCTCCCCTTGGGGGGAGGAATACAATGAGCAGTTCTTC
.,TRBD1,TRBV2,TRBJ2-7,CASSEGTGTYEQYF,TGTGCCAGCAGTGAGGGGACAGGGACCTACGAGCAGTACTTC
.,.,TRBV28,TRBJ2-7,CASSPQLEGGYEQYF,TGTGCCAGCAGCCCACAGCTGGAGGGGGGCTACGAGCAGTACTTC
.,TRBD1,TRBV7-9,TRBJ1-1,CASSGTGYTEAFF,TGTGCCAGCTCCGGGACAGGGTACACTGAAGCTTTCTTT
.,.,TRBV5-6,TRBJ2-7,CASSPGSYEQYF,TGTGCCAGCAGCCCCGGATCCTACGAGCAGTACTTC
.,TRBD1,TRBV7-9,TRBJ2-2,CASSLDNGQGGTGELFF,TGTGCCAGCAGCTTAGACAACGGACAGGGAGGTACCGGGGAGCTGTTTTTT
.,.,TRBV4-1,TRBJ2-4,CASSRLGTLAKNIQYF,TGCGCCAGCAGCCGACTGGGCACGCTAGCCAAAAACATTCAGTACTTC
.,TRBD1,TRBV28,TRBJ2-5,CASSHRDRGPQETQYF,TGTGCCAGCAGCCACCGGGACAGGGGACCCCAAGAGACCCAGTACTTC
.,.,TRBV18,TRBJ1-1,CASSLDFNTGNTEAFF,TGTGCCAGCTCCCTAGACTTTAATACAGGGAACACTGAAGCTTTCTTT
once,TRBD2,TRBV11-1,TRBJ2-7,CASSGSGSLYEQYF,TGTGCCAGCAGCGGTAGCGGGTCCCTCTACGAGCAGTACTTC
.,TRBD1,TRBV6-6,TRBJ1-2,CASSLRDRDGYTF,TGTGCCAGCAGTCTCCGGGACAGGGATGGCTACACCTTC
once,.,TRBV11-2,TRBJ2-1,CASSPTSSYNEQFF,TGTGCCAGCAGCCCGACTAGCTCCTACAATGAGCAGTTCTTC